The 3 T cell receptor beta chains reported below all come from one sample, sequenced in a study of blood T cell repertoires in COVID-19. The assay was immunoSEQ multiplex PCR, and TCRdb's table has in-frame clones only and misses some. The data show about 170,000 clones, approximately 86% seen once. The specimen was peripheral blood. The receptor set was obtained from a woman aged 40 to 50 with COVID-19, enrolled during active disease.

The chain links TRBV27 to TRBJ2-1, with 12 bases matching TRBD2. The germline gives CDR1 MNHEY, CDR2 SMNVEV (reference sequence). V shed 6 bases, J shed 6 bases, and the junction held 9 bases outside the gene matches. CDR3 length equals 16 residues. The CDR3 sequence is CASSAKGGLAGNEQFF. In DNA, the CDR3 is TGTGCCAGCAGCGCCAAAGGGGGACTAGCGGGCAATGAGCAGTTCTTC.

A few counts support this clone. This rearrangement joins TRBV3-1 (or the pseudogene TRBV3-2) to TRBJ1-2; possibly TRBD1 for D (5 bases). V lost 4 bases and J lost 3, with 9 bases in between. There are 13 residues in the CDR3. Germline V gives CDR1 LGHDT, CDR2 YNNKEL (reference sequence). DNA for the CDR3: TGTGCCAGCAGCCCCGGGGGTGACTATGGCTACACCTTC. Translated, it gives CASSPGGDYGYTF.

The CDR3 here is CASSLRRLDYGYTF. DNA for the CDR3: TGTGCCAGCAGCTTACGACGACTGGACTATGGCTACACCTTC. This chain connects TRBV7-9 to TRBJ1-2; D remains unclear. This CDR3 has 14 residues. Looked up from germline, CDR1 is SEHNR and CDR2 is FQNEAQ (reference sequence). V gave up 2 bases and J gave up 3 bases, with 10 bases separating them.